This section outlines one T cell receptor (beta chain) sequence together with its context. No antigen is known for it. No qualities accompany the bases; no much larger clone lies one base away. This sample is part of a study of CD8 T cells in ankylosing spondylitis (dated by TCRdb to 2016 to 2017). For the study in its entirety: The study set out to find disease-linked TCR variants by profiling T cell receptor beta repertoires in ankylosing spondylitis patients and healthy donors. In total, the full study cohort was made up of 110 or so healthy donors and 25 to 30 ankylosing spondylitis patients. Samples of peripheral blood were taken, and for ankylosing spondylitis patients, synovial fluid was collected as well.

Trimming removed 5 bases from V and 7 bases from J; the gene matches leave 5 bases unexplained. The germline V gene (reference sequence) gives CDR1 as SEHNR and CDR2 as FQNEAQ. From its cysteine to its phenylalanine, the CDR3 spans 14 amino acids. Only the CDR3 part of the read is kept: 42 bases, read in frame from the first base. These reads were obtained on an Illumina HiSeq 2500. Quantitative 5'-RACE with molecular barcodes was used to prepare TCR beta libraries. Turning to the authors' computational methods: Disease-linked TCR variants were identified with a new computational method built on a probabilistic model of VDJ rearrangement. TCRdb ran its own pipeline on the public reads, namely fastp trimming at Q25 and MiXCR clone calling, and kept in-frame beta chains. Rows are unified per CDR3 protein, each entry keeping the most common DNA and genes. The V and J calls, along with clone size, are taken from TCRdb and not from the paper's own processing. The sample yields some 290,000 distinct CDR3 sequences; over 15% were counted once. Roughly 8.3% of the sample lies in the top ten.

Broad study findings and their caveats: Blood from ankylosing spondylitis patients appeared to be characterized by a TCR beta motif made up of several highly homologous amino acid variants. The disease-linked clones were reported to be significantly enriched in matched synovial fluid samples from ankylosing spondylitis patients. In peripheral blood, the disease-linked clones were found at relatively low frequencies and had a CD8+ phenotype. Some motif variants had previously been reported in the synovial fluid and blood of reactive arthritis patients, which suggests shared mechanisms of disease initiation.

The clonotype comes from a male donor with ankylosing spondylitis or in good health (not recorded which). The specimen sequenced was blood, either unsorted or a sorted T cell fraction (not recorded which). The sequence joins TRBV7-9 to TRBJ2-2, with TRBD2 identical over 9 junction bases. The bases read TGTGCCAGCAGCCCGGGACTAGCCGGCGGGGAGCTGTTTTTT. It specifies CASSPGLAGGELFF.